This T cell receptor (beta chain) came from a study of regulatory T cells in long-lasting Graves disease. Study-level background: Prior antithyroid drug treatment in newly diagnosed Graves' patients lasted under 3 months.

This clonotype was recorded many times. The antigen is undetermined. Time point noted: newly diagnosed GD, antithyroid drugs for less than 3 months. RNA isolated from PBMCs was used to make the TCR library. General observations from the study: Preferential use of TRBV28, TRBJ1-2 and TRBJ2-5 was seen in persistent disease.

V was clipped by 3 bases and J by 4 bases, with 13 bases between them. The CDR3 totals 15 residues. Germline V gene data show CDR1 as MNHEY and CDR2 as SMNVEV (reference sequence). Both iRepertoire HTBI primers and Arm-PCR of CDR3 regions were used to build the TCR beta libraries. MiXCR was run by TCRdb on the multiplex PCR reads, yielding one entry per CDR3 protein. In the table there are 500,000 to 700,000 distinct CDR3 sequences, around 17% of which are singletons. These data also formed part of another study, on T cells in Graves' hyperthyroidism and ophthalmopathy. That publication notes: No ophthalmopathy progression within 18 months constituted stable Graves' hyperthyroidism. Ophthalmopathy got predicted by the model a median around 6.8 months before its onset.

This sequence was found in a woman aged 30 to 39 with Graves disease. This chain links TRBV27 with TRBJ2-1; no reliable D call. Sample: peripheral blood mononuclear cells (PBMCs), taken at new diagnosis, from a patient treated with antithyroid drugs. The DNA of the CDR3 is TGTGCCAGCAGTTTCCGTTCTAGTGGGTACAATGAGCAGTTCTTC. Translated: CASSFRSSGYNEQFF.